Listed below are T cell receptor beta chains from one sample, sequenced in a study of beta chain features in type 1 diabetes. Only in-frame clones appear in the TCRdb table, and some are missing; sequencing was by immunoSEQ multiplex PCR. Counted here are about 620,000 clones, roughly a sixth occurring once; the ten biggest clones make up under 0.095%. Sequencing was carried out using naive CD4+ T cells from blood. These receptors all stem from a man aged 18 to 30 in good health. The CDR3 runs from the conserved cysteine through the conserved F or W. Each record gives: J gene, V gene, D gene, clone size, CDR3 protein, CDR3 DNA. D genes are given only for firm matches. Not all rows give a size; the values are once, few, many and, for expanded clones, a class.

J: TRBJ2-1; V: TRBV11-2; D: TRBD2; size: few; CDR3: CASSPPSGRSYNEQFF; DNA: TGTGCCAGCAGTCCCCCAAGCGGGAGATCCTACAATGAGCAGTTCTTC
J: TRBJ2-1; V: TRBV7-6; D: -; size: -; CDR3: CASSLGLPSSYNEQFF; DNA: TGTGCCAGCAGCTTAGGACTCCCGAGCTCCTACAATGAGCAGTTCTTC
J: TRBJ2-3; V: TRBV5-4; D: -; size: few; CDR3: CASSSLSGGAGDTQYF; DNA: TGTGCCAGCAGCTCCCTCTCTGGGGGCGCAGGAGATACGCAGTATTTT
J: TRBJ1-1; V: TRBV2; D: TRBD1; size: -; CDR3: CASSDTGVGAFF; DNA: TGTGCCAGCAGTGACACAGGGGTGGGAGCTTTCTTT
J: TRBJ1-4; V: TRBV30; D: TRBD1; size: -; CDR3: CAWSVLGTGSGKLFF; DNA: TGTGCCTGGAGTGTTCTGGGGACAGGGAGCGGAAAACTGTTTTTT
J: TRBJ1-2; V: TRBV5-4; D: TRBD1; size: once; CDR3: CASSSTPLSDRGLYGYTF; DNA: TGTGCCAGCAGCTCCACCCCCCTGTCGGACAGGGGGCTGTATGGCTACACCTTC
J: TRBJ1-5; V: TRBV2; D: -; size: -; CDR3: CASKVQGASNQPQHF; DNA: TGTGCCAGCAAGGTACAGGGCGCGAGCAATCAGCCCCAGCATTTT
J: TRBJ1-4; V: TRBV27; D: -; size: -; CDR3: CASSRLEGGVLFF; DNA: TGTGCCAGCAGTCGCCTGGAGGGGGGGGTCCTGTTTTTT
J: TRBJ2-2; V: TRBV28; D: TRBD2; size: -; CDR3: CASSDLGGMLAGELFF; DNA: TGTGCCAGCAGTGACCTCGGGGGGATGCTGGCCGGGGAGCTGTTTTTT
J: TRBJ1-2; V: TRBV18; D: -; size: -; CDR3: CASSEDSQSYGYTF; DNA: TGTGCCAGCTCAGAAGACAGCCAGAGTTATGGCTACACCTTC
J: TRBJ2-3; V: TRBV19; D: -; size: -; CDR3: CASSIEGDTQYF; DNA: TGTGCCAGTAGTATAGAAGGAGATACGCAGTATTTT
J: TRBJ1-1; V: TRBV10-3; D: TRBD1; size: -; CDR3: CAIRGQGAAEAFF; DNA: TGTGCCATCAGGGGACAGGGGGCAGCTGAAGCTTTCTTT
J: TRBJ2-7; V: TRBV4-2; D: -; size: -; CDR3: CASSQGRGGKAYEQYF; DNA: TGTGCCAGCAGCCAAGGACGGGGCGGTAAAGCCTACGAGCAGTACTTC
J: TRBJ2-2; V: TRBV25-1; D: TRBD1; size: -; CDR3: CASSEPGTGSGELFF; DNA: TGTGCCAGCAGTGAACCAGGGACAGGGAGCGGGGAGCTGTTTTTT